Below are 31 T cell receptor beta chains sequenced from a single sample in a study of PD-1 blockade in classical Hodgkin lymphoma. Measured with immunoSEQ multiplex PCR; TCRdb has only the in-frame clones, and not every one. Of about 49,000 clones listed, around 90% are singletons. Time point indicated: cycle 4 day 1 (C4D1), after 6 weeks of nivolumab. Relapse was seen in all patients after autologous stem cell transplantation, and brentuximab vedotin exposure was variable. The specimen was peripheral blood mononuclear cells (PBMCs), collected before the fourth cycle of nivolumab. The receptors were gathered from a human donor with classical Hodgkin lymphoma.

The chain has TRBV5-1 and TRBJ2-7, with TRBD1 identical over 7 bases. The V gene's germline CDR1 is SGHRS and CDR2 YFSETQ. The CDR3 is made up of 13 amino acids. V was clipped by 4 bases and J by 4 bases; unmatched bases: 5. Written as DNA, the CDR3 is TGCGCCAGCAGCCGCGACAGGGAGTACGAGCAGTACTTC. Protein sequence: CASSRDREYEQYF.

The V and J genes are TRBV9 and TRBJ2-7; D uncertain. The length of the CDR3 is 15 residues. Trimming left V 0 bases short and J 3 bases short, with 13 bases between. CDR1 is SGDLS and CDR2 is YYNGEE in the germline V gene. The CDR3 DNA is TGTGCCAGCAGCGTAGGTGTTGCCGGCAGCTACGAGCAGTACTTC. It is translated as CASSVGVAGSYEQYF. The full variable domain, completed using reference TRBV9 and TRBJ2-7, is DSGVTQTPKHLITATGQRVTLRCSPRSGDLSVYWYQQSLDQGLQFLIQYYNGEERAKGNILERFSAQQFPDLHSELNLSSLELGDSALYFCASSVGVAGSYEQYFGPGTRLTVT.

This chain uses TRBV5-1 with TRBJ2-3; TRBD2 matches 9 bases. V was clipped by 4 bases and J by 3 bases; unmatched bases: 9. The CDR3 runs to 16 residues. Germline V gene lookup returns CDR1 SGHRS and CDR2 YFSETQ. CDR3 DNA: TGCGCCAGCAGCCCCCCTGCGGGAGGGGGGACAGATACGCAGTATTTT. Protein: CASSPPAGGGTDTQYF. Based on the CDR3 plus reference TRBV5-1 and TRBJ2-3, the full variable domain is KAGVTQTPRYLIKTRGQQVTLSCSPISGHRSVSWYQQTPGQGLQFLFEYFSETQRNKGNFPGRFSGRQFSNSRSEMNVSTLELGDSALYLCASSPPAGGGTDTQYFGPGTRLTVL.

The J gene is TRBJ1-5, the V gene TRBV2; 7 nucleotides align to TRBD1. This CDR3 region has 12 residues. Germline V lookup: CDR1 SNHLY, CDR2 FYNNEI. V was pared by 6 bases and J by 8 bases, with 4 bases of the junction left unmatched. The CDR3 here is CASRQGREPQHF. CDR3 DNA sequence: TGTGCCAGCAGACAGGGGCGGGAGCCCCAGCATTTT.

This clone has a single count. The chain uses TRBV7-3 and TRBJ2-1; no reliable D call. This CDR3 spans 15 amino acids. V lost 5 bases, J lost 0 bases, and 11 bases lay in between. Germline CDR1 SGHTA, CDR2 FQGTGA. This CDR3 reads CASSLWRSSYNEQFF. CDR3 DNA: TGTGCCAGCAGCCTATGGAGAAGCTCCTACAATGAGCAGTTCTTC.

The chain links TRBV10-1 to TRBJ2-1; TRBD2 might be the D (6 bases). V gave up 2 bases and J gave up 2 bases, with 13 bases separating them. Germline V gene lookup returns CDR1 WNHNN and CDR2 SYGVQD (reference sequence). The CDR3 has 16 residues. CDR3 sequence: CASSEQRAQPYNEQFF. The DNA of the CDR3 is TGCGCCAGCAGTGAGCAGCGGGCCCAGCCCTACAATGAGCAGTTCTTC.

The V call is TRBV7-9, the J call TRBJ2-1; D uncertain. Trimming cost V 2 bases and J 4 bases, with 12 bases left between them. In germline, CDR1 is SEHNR, CDR2 FQNEAQ (reference sequence). The CDR3 contains 15 residues. CDR3 sequence reads: CASSLPSSRYNEQFF. The CDR3 coding sequence is TGTGCCAGCAGCTTACCCTCTTCGAGGTACAATGAGCAGTTCTTC. The whole variable domain, remainder taken from reference TRBV7-9 and TRBJ2-1, is DTGVSQNPRHKITKRGQNVTFRCDPISEHNRLYWYRQTLGQGPEFLTYFQNEAQLEKSRLLSDRFSAERPKGSFSTLEIQRTEQGDSAMYLCASSLPSSRYNEQFFGPGTRLTVL.

V gene TRBV11-2 combines with J gene TRBJ2-1, with 7 bases aligning to TRBD2. The CDR3 consists of 14 residues. The V and J ends lost 1 base and 6 bases, in that order; junction bases with no gene match: 3. Germline values: CDR1 SGHAT, CDR2 FQNNGV. The CDR3 loop is CASSLGTSSNEQFF. The DNA of the CDR3 is TGTGCCAGCAGCTTAGGGACTAGTTCCAATGAGCAGTTCTTC.

V is TRBV6-6 and J is TRBJ1-4, with TRBD1 as a possible D gene (5 bases). Trimming shortened V by 8 bases and J by 7 bases, and 17 bases separated the two germline ends. The germline V gene has CDR1 MNHNY and CDR2 SVGAGI (reference sequence). The CDR3 is 14 residues long. The CDR3 sequence is CASHRPGLSEKLFF. The CDR3, as DNA: TGTGCCAGCCATAGGCCAGGGTTGAGTGAAAAACTGTTTTTT.

The chain is built from TRBV18 and TRBJ2-5, with a weak D call TRBD2 (6 bases). The DNA end is a closer match to TRBJ2-7, so the J assignment may be wrong. Germline assignment: CDR1 KGHSH and CDR2 LQKENI. This CDR3 is built from 16 residues. As DNA, the CDR3 is TGTGCCAGCTCACTTACTCTAGCGTCCAACTCCTACGAGCAGTACTTC. Translating gives CASSLTLASNSYEQYF.

This chain connects TRBV25-1 to TRBJ1-5; no clear D gene. CDR1 is MGHDK, CDR2 SYGVNS, per germline. The CDR3 is made up of 14 amino acids. V dropped 0 bases and J dropped 1 base, with 4 bases sitting between them. CDR3 nucleotides: TGTGCCAGCAGTGAATACCAGAGCAATCAGCCCCAGCATTTT. It specifies CASSEYQSNQPQHF.

This chain links TRBV5-1 with TRBJ2-7, with D hard to call. V gave up 5 bases and J gave up 0 bases, with 12 bases separating them. This CDR3 comprises 14 residues. Germline assignment: CDR1 SGHRS and CDR2 YFSETQ. The CDR3 DNA sequence: TGCGCCAGCAGGTTAAACGCTTACTCCTACGAGCAGTACTTC. Translating it yields CASRLNAYSYEQYF.

This clone is a singleton in its sample. This chain's CDR3 is CASRASDRGVYGYTF. CDR3 coding DNA: TGTGCCAGCAGGGCCTCTGACAGGGGGGTCTATGGCTACACCTTC. The J gene is TRBJ1-2, the V gene TRBV28; 9 nucleotides match TRBD1. Germline CDR1 MDHEN, CDR2 SYDVKM. V lost 6 bases and J lost 4; bases outside the gene matches: 9. The CDR3 has 15 amino acids.

The chain links TRBV5-5 to TRBJ2-3; 10 nucleotides align to TRBD2. With V trimmed by 1 base and J by 4 bases, 6 bases remained unmatched. This CDR3 contains 16 residues. CDR1 SGHKS and CDR2 YYEKEE come from the germline V gene (reference sequence). The CDR3 reads CASSLSLAGDPDTQYF. The DNA of the CDR3 is TGTGCCAGCAGCTTGAGTCTAGCGGGAGACCCAGATACGCAGTATTTT.

This chain connects TRBV20-1 to TRBJ2-3; either TRBD1 or TRBD2 may supply D (5 bases each). Deletions cut 3 bases from V and 14 bases from J, with 15 bases between. The V gene's germline CDR1 is DFQATT and CDR2 SNEGSKA (reference sequence). This CDR3 has 11 residues. As DNA, the CDR3 is TGCAGTGCTAGCGCGGTGATGAGGGGGTATTTT. Its translation is CSASAVMRGYF.

The J gene is TRBJ2-1, the V gene TRBV4-1; a weak D match, TRBD2 (6 bases). The V and J ends lost 1 base and 0 bases respectively, with 13 bases between them. Per germline, CDR1 MGHRA and CDR2 YSYEKL. The CDR3 extends over 17 amino acids. The CDR3 DNA is TGCGCCAGCAGCCAAGGGGTTAGACTAGGCTCCTACAATGAGCAGTTCTTC. Its translation: CASSQGVRLGSYNEQFF.

The chain employs TRBV7-6 and TRBJ2-3; D not resolved. V dropped 5 bases and J dropped 4 bases, with 10 bases sitting between them. The germline CDR1 and CDR2 sequences are SGHVS and FNYEAQ. The CDR3 extends over 13 amino acids. The CDR3 nucleotides are TGTGCCAGCAGCGTCCAATCGGCAGATACGCAGTATTTT. It encodes CASSVQSADTQYF.

This chain joins TRBV25-1 and TRBJ2-7; no firm D call. From germline, CDR1 is MGHDK and CDR2 SYGVNS. Between the trimmed V and J ends, which lost 6 bases and 4 bases, there was a span of 7 bases. This CDR3 is 11 amino acids long. The CDR3 nucleotides are TGTGCCAGCAGAGGAAGATACGAGCAGTACTTC. This encodes CASRGRYEQYF.

V is TRBV7-8 and J is TRBJ2-1; D is perhaps TRBD1 (6 bases). This CDR3 contains 14 residues. Trimming took 3 bases from V and 4 from J, leaving 10 bases between them. Germline lookup yields CDR1 SGHVS and CDR2 FQNEAQ. The CDR3 region has the DNA TGTGCCAGCAGCTTCCCAGGGGAATACAATGAGCAGTTCTTC. Protein: CASSFPGEYNEQFF.

The chain joins TRBV7-8 to TRBJ2-1; 9 nucleotides match TRBD1. The germline gives CDR1 SGHVS, CDR2 FQNEAQ. The V and J ends lost 5 bases and 6 bases, in that order; junction bases with no gene match: 8. This CDR3 region has 15 residues. In nucleotides, the CDR3 is TGTGCCAGCAGCGCGCTGGGACAGGGTGGCAATGAGCAGTTCTTC. This translates into CASSALGQGGNEQFF.

The genes are TRBV14 and TRBJ1-5; D uncertain. V lost 5 bases and J lost 0, with 8 bases in between. This CDR3 region has 14 residues. CDR1 is SGHDN, CDR2 FVKESK, per germline. CDR3 nucleotides: TGTGCCAGCAGCTCCAGTTATAGCAATCAGCCCCAGCATTTT. This codes for CASSSSYSNQPQHF.

This clone has just a few counts. J is TRBJ2-1 and V is TRBV5-6; perhaps TRBD2 as D (6 bases). Germline CDR1 reads SGHDT; CDR2 reads YYEEEE. Trimming left V 5 bases short and J 6 bases short, with 21 bases between. This CDR3 has 16 amino acids. Here the CDR3 reads CASSLLSGTRGNEQFF. As DNA, the CDR3 is TGTGCCAGCAGTCTCCTTAGCGGTACCCGTGGCAATGAGCAGTTCTTC.

The chain links TRBV7-8 to TRBJ1-2, with a tentative D call TRBD1 (5 bases). This CDR3 has 14 residues. Trimming took off 1 base at V and 7 bases at J, with 13 bases between the two ends. Per the germline V gene, CDR1 is SGHVS and CDR2 is FQNEAQ. The CDR3 reads CASSLGGGGGGYTF. The CDR3 DNA follows: TGTGCCAGCAGCTTAGGCGGGGGAGGCGGTGGCTACACCTTC.

In nucleotides, the CDR3 is TGTGCCAGCAGACAGGGCTCCTACGAGCAGTACTTC. Protein sequence: CASRQGSYEQYF. The V and J genes are TRBV2 and TRBJ2-7; a weak D match, TRBD1 (6 bases). Germline CDR1 and CDR2: SNHLY and FYNNEI. The CDR3 contains 12 residues. The ends were cut back, 6 bases at V and 0 bases at J, with 6 bases in the middle. Looking up the rest from reference TRBV2 and TRBJ2-7 gives the full variable domain: EPEVTQTPSHQVTQMGQEVILRCVPISNHLYFYWYRQILGQKVEFLVSFYNNEISEKSEIFDDQFSVERPDGSNFTLKIRSTKLEDSAMYFCASRQGSYEQYFGPGTRLTVT.

In DNA form, the CDR3 reads TGTGCCTGGAACCAGGTCCACGAGCAGTACTTC. Translation gives CAWNQVHEQYF. The J gene is TRBJ2-7, the V gene TRBV30, with D uncertain. Trimming removed 4 bases at V and 5 bases at J, with 9 bases between. Germline values: CDR1 GTSNPN, CDR2 SVGIG (reference sequence). The CDR3 has 11 amino acids.

This clone has more than one count but fewer than ten. V gene TRBV7-9 combines with J gene TRBJ2-7, with D uncertain. Germline V gene sequence: CDR1 SEHNR, CDR2 FQNEAQ (reference sequence). V was shortened by 5 bases and J by 1 base, with 9 bases between the two germline ends. The CDR3 length is 13 residues. CDR3 loop: CASSPLRSYEQYF. In DNA form, the CDR3 reads TGTGCCAGCAGCCCTCTTCGATCCTACGAGCAGTACTTC.

This CDR3 is CASSPPAGDYEQYF. The CDR3 coding sequence is TGTGCCAGCAGCCCCCCGGCCGGAGATTACGAGCAGTACTTC. The genes are TRBV9 and TRBJ2-7; D is ambiguous. Looked up from germline, CDR1 is SGDLS and CDR2 is YYNGEE. The CDR3 runs 14 residues. The V end lost 4 bases, the J end lost 4 bases, and 15 bases lay between the germline ends. Based on the CDR3 plus reference TRBV9 and TRBJ2-7, the full variable domain is DSGVTQTPKHLITATGQRVTLRCSPRSGDLSVYWYQQSLDQGLQFLIQYYNGEERAKGNILERFSAQQFPDLHSELNLSSLELGDSALYFCASSPPAGDYEQYFGPGTRLTVT.

The V gene is TRBV30, the J gene TRBJ2-5, with TRBD2 identical over 7 bases. V was pared by 2 bases and J by 1 base, with 7 bases of the junction left unmatched. CDR1 and CDR2 from the germline V gene are GTSNPN and SVGIG (reference sequence). CDR3 length: 15 residues. CDR3 protein: CAWSRGGSGQETQYF. For the CDR3, the DNA is TGTGCCTGGAGTAGAGGCGGGAGCGGCCAAGAGACCCAGTACTTC.

The chain joins TRBV19 to TRBJ1-5; weak D call: TRBD1 (5 bases). The CDR3 runs 16 residues. Germline CDR1 is LNHDA and CDR2 is SQIVND (reference sequence). V lost 7 bases and J 7 bases, leaving 23 bases between the germline ends. As DNA, the CDR3 is TGTGCCAGTAATAAATATTCGGGACTCGAAGGGCAGCCCCAGCATTTT. It is translated as CASNKYSGLEGQPQHF.

This chain links TRBV5-4 with TRBJ2-5, with D possibly matching TRBD2 (5 bases). This CDR3 is 11 amino acids long. V lost 4 bases to trimming and J lost 11 bases, with 12 bases between them. Germline assignment: CDR1 SGHNT and CDR2 YYREEE (reference sequence). CDR3 DNA: TGTGCCAGCAGCGCCCCTGGGGAGCAGTACTTC. Translation gives CASSAPGEQYF.

CDR3 loop: CASSPVGYEQYF. The CDR3 bases are TGTGCCAGCTCACCAGTCGGCTACGAGCAGTACTTC. The rearrangement joins TRBV18 to TRBJ2-7; no firm D call. The germline gives CDR1 KGHSH, CDR2 LQKENI. The CDR3 extends over 12 amino acids. V dropped 2 bases and J dropped 3 bases, with 5 bases sitting between them.